This T cell receptor beta chain was captured in a study of blood T cells in healthy people across ages. Sample-barcoded 5' priming and a J-beta primer mix drove a second PCR of 7 to 11 cycles. Each cDNA molecule received a tag from a template-switch adaptor that had 12 random nucleotides. TCRdb reanalysed the 5' RACE reads using MiXCR and keeps one entry per CDR3 protein. This table has around 690,000 distinct CDR3 sequences, about 54% appearing once. CDR1 and CDR2 (germline): SEHNR, FQNEAQ (reference sequence). This CDR3 contains 11 residues. This clonotype was seen a few times. This clonotype originated in a man aged 55 to 70 in good health. The V gene is TRBV7-9, the J gene TRBJ2-4, with D unclear. The DNA end lines up better with TRBJ2-7; the J call may be wrong. The sample comprised blood. The CDR3 reads CASSPQDEQYF. CDR3 bases: TGTGCCAGCAGCCCCCAGGACGAGCAGTACTTC.